The clone carrying this TCR beta chain came up a few times. The study amplified the TCR beta CDR3 region from genomic DNA. This amplification was carried out by two rounds of multiplex PCR. Primers were specific to each TRBV and TRBJ gene in first-round PCR. TCRdb reprocessed the multiplex PCR reads with MiXCR, giving one entry per CDR3 protein. The repertoire holds tens of thousands of distinct CDR3 sequences, roughly 24% seen once, with about 25% in the top ten. The sample belongs to a study of prognosis after radiotherapy for stage I lung cancer. Trimming removed 0 bases from V and 4 bases from J, with 13 bases in between. Germline CDR1 is SGHDT and CDR2 is YYEEEE. The CDR3 sequence is 15 residues long.

The source is a donor over 45 with non-small cell lung cancer. Sequencing was performed on PBMCs, taken before or after stereotactic body radiation therapy (not recorded which). J is TRBJ1-1 and V is TRBV5-6; a weak D match, TRBD1 (5 bases). The CDR3 nucleotides read TGTGCCAGCAGCTTGGGTGGGGGTCTGGCCACTGAAGCTTTCTTT. Its translation is CASSLGGGLATEAFF.